This T cell receptor beta chain emerged from a study of blood T cell repertoires in COVID-19. Study information: The analysed material was cDNA or gDNA that came from T cells, B-cell-depleted T cells, or PBMCs.

The CDR3 contains 15 residues. CDR1 and CDR2 from the germline V gene are SGHRS and YFSETQ. After removal of 3 bases from V and 2 bases from J, the junction contained 6 bases not matched to a gene. How the authors handled the data: Reference gene primer amplification in the assay estimated nucleated cell counts. Repertoires were generated with immunoSEQ multiplex PCR, while TCRdb's copy carries only in-frame clones and drops some. The D gene and trimming were derived from the DNA, and the V and J assignments and clone size from that table. The profile shows 130,000 or so clones, over 60% of them singletons.

The TCR comes from a woman aged 65 to 85 with acute or convalescent COVID-19. The sequenced material came from peripheral blood. This chain links TRBV5-1 with TRBJ2-3; 7 bases agree with TRBD1. The chain's CDR3 is CASSSGTVFTDTQYF. The CDR3 DNA is TGCGCCAGCAGCTCCGGGACAGTTTTCACAGATACGCAGTATTTT.